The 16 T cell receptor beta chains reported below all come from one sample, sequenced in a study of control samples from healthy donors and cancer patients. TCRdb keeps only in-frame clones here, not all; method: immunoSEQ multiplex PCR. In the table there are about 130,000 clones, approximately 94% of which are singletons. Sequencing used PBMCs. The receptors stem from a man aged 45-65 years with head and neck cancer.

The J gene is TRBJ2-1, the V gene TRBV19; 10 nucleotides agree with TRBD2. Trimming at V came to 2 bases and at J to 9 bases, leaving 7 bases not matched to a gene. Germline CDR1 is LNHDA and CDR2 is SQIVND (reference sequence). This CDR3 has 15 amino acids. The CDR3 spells CASSIKLAGVGEQFF. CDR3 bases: TGTGCCAGTAGTATAAAGCTAGCGGGGGTCGGTGAGCAGTTCTTC.

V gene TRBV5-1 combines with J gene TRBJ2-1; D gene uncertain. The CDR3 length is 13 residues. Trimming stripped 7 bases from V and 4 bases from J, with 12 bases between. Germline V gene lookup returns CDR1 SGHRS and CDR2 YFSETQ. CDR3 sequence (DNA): TGCGCCAGCTCCGTGGCTGTTTACAATGAGCAGTTCTTC. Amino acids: CASSVAVYNEQFF. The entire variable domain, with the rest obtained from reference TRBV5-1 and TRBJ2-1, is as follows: KAGVTQTPRYLIKTRGQQVTLSCSPISGHRSVSWYQQTPGQGLQFLFEYFSETQRNKGNFPGRFSGRQFSNSRSEMNVSTLELGDSALYLCASSVAVYNEQFFGPGTRLTVL.

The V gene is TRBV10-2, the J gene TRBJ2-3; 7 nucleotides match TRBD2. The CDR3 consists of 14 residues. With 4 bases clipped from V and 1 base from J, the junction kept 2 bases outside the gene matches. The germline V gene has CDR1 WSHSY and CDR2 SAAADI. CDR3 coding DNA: TGCGCCAGCAGTGTTGGGGGGGGCACAGATACGCAGTATTTT. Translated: CASSVGGGTDTQYF.

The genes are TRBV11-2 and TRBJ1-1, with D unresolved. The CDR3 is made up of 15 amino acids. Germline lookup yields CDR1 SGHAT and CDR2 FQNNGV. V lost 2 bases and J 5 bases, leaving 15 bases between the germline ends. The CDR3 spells CASSLSGRAGTEAFF. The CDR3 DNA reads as TGTGCCAGCAGCTTAAGCGGGAGGGCTGGGACTGAAGCTTTCTTT.

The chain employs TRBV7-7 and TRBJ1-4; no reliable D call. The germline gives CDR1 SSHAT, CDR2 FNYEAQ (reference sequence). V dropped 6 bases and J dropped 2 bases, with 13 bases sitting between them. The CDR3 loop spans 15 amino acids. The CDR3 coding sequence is TGTGCCAGCAGTTTCGAGGGATCTACTAATGAAAAACTGTTTTTT. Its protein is CASSFEGSTNEKLFF.

The chain's CDR3 is CASSYSRGGRTGELFF. CDR3 in DNA: TGTGCCAGCAGTTACTCCCGGGGGGGAAGGACCGGGGAGCTGTTTTTT. The rearrangement uses TRBV6-5 and TRBJ2-2; 8 nucleotides line up with TRBD2. Per germline, CDR1 MNHEY and CDR2 SVGAGI. J lost 5 bases, V lost 0 bases, and 5 bases had no gene match. The CDR3 extends over 16 amino acids.

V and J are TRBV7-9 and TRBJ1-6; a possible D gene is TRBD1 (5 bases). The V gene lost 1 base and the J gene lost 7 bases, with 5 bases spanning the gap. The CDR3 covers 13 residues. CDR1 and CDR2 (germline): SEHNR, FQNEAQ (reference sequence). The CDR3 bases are TGTGCCAGCAGCTTAGGGGGGAATTCACCCCTCCACTTT. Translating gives CASSLGGNSPLHF. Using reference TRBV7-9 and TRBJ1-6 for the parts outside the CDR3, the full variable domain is DTGVSQNPRHKITKRGQNVTFRCDPISEHNRLYWYRQTLGQGPEFLTYFQNEAQLEKSRLLSDRFSAERPKGSFSTLEIQRTEQGDSAMYLCASSLGGNSPLHFGNGTRLTVT.

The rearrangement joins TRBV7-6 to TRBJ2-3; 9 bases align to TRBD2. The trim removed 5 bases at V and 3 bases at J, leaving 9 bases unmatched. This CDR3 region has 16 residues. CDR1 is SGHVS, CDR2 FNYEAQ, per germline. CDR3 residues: CASSPRLAGKTDTQYF. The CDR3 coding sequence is TGTGCCAGCAGCCCCCGCCTAGCGGGGAAGACAGATACGCAGTATTTT.

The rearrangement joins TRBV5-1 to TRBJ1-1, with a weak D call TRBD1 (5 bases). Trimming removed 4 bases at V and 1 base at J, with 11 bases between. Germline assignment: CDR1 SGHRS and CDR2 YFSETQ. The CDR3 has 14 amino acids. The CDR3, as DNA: TGCGCCAGCAGCAGACAGCCAACGAACACTGAAGCTTTCTTT. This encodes CASSRQPTNTEAFF.

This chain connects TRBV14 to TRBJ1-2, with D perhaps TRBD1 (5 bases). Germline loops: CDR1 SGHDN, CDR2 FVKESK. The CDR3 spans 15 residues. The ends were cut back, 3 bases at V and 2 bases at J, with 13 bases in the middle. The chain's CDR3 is CASSQGQGGNYGYTF. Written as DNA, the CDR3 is TGTGCCAGCAGCCAGGGGCAAGGTGGAAACTATGGCTACACCTTC.

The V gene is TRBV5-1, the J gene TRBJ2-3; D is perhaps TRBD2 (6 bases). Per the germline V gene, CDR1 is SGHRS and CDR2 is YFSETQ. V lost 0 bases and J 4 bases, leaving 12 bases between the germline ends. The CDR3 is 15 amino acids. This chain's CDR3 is CASSLAGGVADTQYF. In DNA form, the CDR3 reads TGCGCCAGCAGCTTGGCCGGCGGGGTAGCAGATACGCAGTATTTT.

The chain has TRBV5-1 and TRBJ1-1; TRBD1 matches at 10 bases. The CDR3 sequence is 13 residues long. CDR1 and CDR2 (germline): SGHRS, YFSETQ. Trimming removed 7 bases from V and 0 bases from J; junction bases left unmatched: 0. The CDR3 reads CASGQGVNTEAFF. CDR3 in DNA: TGCGCCAGCGGACAGGGGGTGAACACTGAAGCTTTCTTT.

CDR3 amino acids: CASSSPGLAGGRALFF. DNA of the CDR3: TGTGCCAGCAGCTCTCCGGGACTAGCGGGGGGCCGGGCGCTGTTTTTT. V usage is TRBV7-2 and J usage is TRBJ2-2; TRBD2 matches at 15 bases. This CDR3 has 16 residues. J was trimmed by 13 bases and V by 4 bases; bases with no gene match: 10. Per the germline V gene, CDR1 is SGHTA and CDR2 is FQGNSA.

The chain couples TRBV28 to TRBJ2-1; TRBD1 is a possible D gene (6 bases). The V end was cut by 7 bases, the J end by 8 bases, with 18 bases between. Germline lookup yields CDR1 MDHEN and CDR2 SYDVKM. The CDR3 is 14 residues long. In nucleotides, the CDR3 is TGTGCCAGCACCGGGTACCTCGAGGGGGATGAGCAGTTCTTC. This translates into CASTGYLEGDEQFF.

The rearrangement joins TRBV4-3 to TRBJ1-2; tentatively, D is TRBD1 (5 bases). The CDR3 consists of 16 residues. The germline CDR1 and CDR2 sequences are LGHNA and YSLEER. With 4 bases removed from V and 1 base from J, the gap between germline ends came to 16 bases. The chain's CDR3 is CASSPKGTRINYGYTF. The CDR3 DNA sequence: TGCGCCAGCAGCCCAAAAGGGACCAGGATTAACTATGGCTACACCTTC.

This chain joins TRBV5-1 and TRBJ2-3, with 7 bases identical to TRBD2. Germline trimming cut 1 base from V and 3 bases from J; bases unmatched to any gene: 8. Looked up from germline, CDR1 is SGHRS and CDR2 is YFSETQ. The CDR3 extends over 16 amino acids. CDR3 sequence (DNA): TGCGCCAGCAGCTTGACAGCGGGGATCGCTACAGATACGCAGTATTTT. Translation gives CASSLTAGIATDTQYF.